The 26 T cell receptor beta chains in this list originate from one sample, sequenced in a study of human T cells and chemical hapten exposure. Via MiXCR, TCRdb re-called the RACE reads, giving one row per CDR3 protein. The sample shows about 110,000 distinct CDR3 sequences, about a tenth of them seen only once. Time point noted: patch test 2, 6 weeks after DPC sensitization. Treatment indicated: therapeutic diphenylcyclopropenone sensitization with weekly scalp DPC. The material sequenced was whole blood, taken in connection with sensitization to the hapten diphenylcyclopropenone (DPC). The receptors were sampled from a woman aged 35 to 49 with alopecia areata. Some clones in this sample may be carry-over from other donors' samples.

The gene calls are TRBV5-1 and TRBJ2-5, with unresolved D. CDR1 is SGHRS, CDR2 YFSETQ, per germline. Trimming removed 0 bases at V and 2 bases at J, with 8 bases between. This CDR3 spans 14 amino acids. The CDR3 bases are TGCGCCAGCAGCTTGGCTGCCAGACAAGAGACCCAGTACTTC. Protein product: CASSLAARQETQYF.

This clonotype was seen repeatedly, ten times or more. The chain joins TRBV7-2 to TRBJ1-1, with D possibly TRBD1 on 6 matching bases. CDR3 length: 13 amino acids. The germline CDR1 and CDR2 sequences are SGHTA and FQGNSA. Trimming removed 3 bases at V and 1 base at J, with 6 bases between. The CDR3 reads CASSFRGNTEAFF. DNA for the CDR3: TGTGCCAGCAGCTTCAGGGGGAACACTGAAGCTTTCTTT.

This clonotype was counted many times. CDR3 sequence reads: CAISEYRDDEQFF. The CDR3 bases are TGTGCCATCAGTGAGTATCGGGACGATGAGCAGTTCTTC. The rearrangement links TRBV10-3 to TRBJ2-1, with D possibly called TRBD1 or TRBD2 (5 bases each). Deletions cut 1 base from V and 8 bases from J, with 9 bases between. This CDR3 contains 13 residues. Germline V gene lookup returns CDR1 ENHRY and CDR2 SYGVKD.

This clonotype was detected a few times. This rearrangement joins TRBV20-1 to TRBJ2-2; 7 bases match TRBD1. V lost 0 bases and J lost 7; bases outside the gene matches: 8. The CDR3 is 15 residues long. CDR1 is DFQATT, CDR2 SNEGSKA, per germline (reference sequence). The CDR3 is CSARDQNRGGGELFF. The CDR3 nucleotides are TGCAGTGCTAGAGATCAGAACAGGGGCGGCGGGGAGCTGTTTTTT.

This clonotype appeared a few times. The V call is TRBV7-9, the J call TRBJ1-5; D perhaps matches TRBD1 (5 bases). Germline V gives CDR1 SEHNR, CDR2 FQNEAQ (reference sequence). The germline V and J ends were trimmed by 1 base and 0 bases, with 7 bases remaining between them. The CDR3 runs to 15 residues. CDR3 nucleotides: TGTGCCAGCAGCTTAGGACAGAGTAGCAATCAGCCCCAGCATTTT. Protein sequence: CASSLGQSSNQPQHF.

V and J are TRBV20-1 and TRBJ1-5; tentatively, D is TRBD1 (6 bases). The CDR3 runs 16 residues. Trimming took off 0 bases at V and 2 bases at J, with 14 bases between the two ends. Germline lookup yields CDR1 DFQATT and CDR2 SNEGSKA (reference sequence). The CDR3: CSARDLGGTRNQPQHF. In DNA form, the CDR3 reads TGCAGTGCTAGAGATCTTGGGGGGACACGCAATCAGCCCCAGCATTTT.

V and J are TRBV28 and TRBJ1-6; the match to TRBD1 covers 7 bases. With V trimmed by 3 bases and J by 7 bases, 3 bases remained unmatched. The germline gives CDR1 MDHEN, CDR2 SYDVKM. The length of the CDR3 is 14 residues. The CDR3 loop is CASSLAGGNSPLHF. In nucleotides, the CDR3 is TGTGCCAGCAGTTTGGCAGGGGGAAATTCACCCCTCCACTTT.

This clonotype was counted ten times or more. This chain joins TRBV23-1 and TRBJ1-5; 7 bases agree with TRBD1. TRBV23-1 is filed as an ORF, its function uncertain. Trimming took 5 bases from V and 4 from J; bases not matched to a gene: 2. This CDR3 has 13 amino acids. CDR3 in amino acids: CASSEGQNQPQHF. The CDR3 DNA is TGCGCCAGCAGTGAGGGACAGAATCAGCCCCAGCATTTT.

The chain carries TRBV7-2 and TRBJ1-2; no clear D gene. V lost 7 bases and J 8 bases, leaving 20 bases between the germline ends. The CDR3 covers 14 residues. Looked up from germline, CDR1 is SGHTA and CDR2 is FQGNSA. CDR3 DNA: TGTGCCAGCACCCCTTATGAGGCGTTTCGAGGCTACACCTTC. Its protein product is CASTPYEAFRGYTF.

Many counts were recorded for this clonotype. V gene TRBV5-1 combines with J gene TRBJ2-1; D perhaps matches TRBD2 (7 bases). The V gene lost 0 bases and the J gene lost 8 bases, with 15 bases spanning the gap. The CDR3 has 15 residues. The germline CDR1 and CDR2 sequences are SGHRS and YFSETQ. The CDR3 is CASSLASGGGDEQFF. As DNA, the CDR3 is TGCGCCAGCAGCTTGGCCTCGGGGGGCGGGGATGAGCAGTTCTTC.

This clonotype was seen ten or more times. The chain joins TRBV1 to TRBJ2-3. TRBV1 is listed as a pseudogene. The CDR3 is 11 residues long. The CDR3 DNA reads TGCACCAGCAGCCACACAGATACGCAGTATTTT. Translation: CTSSHTDTQYF.

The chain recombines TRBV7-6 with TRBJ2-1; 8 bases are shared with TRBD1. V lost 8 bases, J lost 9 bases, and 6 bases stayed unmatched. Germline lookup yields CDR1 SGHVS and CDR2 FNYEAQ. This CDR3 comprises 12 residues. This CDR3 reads CASGTGGGEQFF. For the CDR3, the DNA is TGTGCCAGCGGAACAGGGGGAGGTGAGCAGTTCTTC.

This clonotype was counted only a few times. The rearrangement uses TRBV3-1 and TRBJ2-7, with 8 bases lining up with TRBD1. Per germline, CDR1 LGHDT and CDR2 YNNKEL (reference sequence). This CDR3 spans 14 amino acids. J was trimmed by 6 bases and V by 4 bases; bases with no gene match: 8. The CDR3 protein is CASSPSGQGSEQYF. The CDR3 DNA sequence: TGTGCCAGCAGCCCCTCCGGACAGGGTTCCGAGCAGTACTTC.

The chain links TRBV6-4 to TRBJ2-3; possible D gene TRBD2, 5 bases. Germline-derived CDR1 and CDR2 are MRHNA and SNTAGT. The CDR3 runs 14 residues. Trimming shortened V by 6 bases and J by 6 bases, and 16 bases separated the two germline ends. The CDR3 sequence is CASREGTSGDTQYF. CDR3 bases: TGTGCCAGCAGAGAGGGCACCTCCGGGGATACGCAGTATTTT.

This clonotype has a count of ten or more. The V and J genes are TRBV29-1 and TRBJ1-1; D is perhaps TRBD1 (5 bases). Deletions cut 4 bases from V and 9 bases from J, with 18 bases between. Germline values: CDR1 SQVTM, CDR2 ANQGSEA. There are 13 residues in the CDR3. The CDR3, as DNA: TGCAGCGTTGTGAAGGGGCCATCCCCGAAAGCTTTCTTT. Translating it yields CSVVKGPSPKAFF.

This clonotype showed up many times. The DNA for the CDR3 is TGTGCCAGCATCGATAACGACGGGGGGGCGCGCGAGCAGTACTTC. Translation: CASIDNDGGAREQYF. The chain has TRBV6-6 and TRBJ2-7, with TRBD2 matching 8 bases. The CDR3 runs to 15 residues. With V trimmed by 7 bases and J by 6 bases, 14 bases remained unmatched. Per the germline V gene, CDR1 is MNHNY and CDR2 is SVGAGI (reference sequence).

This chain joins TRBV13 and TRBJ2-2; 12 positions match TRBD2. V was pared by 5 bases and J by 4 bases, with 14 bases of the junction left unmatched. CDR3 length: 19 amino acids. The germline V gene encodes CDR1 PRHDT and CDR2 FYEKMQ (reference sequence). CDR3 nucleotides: TGTGCCAGCAGCCCGACCCTTCGACTAGCGGGGGAAGCCACCGGGGAGCTGTTTTTT. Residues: CASSPTLRLAGEATGELFF.

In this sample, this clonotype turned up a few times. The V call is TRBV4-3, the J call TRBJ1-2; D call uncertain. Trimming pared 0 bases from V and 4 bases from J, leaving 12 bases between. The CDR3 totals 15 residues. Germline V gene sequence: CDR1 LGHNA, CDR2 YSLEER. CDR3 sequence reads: CASSQDPDPRYGYTF. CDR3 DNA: TGCGCCAGCAGCCAAGACCCGGACCCCCGCTATGGCTACACCTTC.

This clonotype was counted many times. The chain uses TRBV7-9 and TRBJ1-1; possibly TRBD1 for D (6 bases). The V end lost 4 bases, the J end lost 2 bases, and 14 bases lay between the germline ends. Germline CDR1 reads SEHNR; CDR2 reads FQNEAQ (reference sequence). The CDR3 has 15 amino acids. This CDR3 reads CASSSRTDTNTEAFF. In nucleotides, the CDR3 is TGTGCCAGCAGCTCGAGGACAGATACCAACACTGAAGCTTTCTTT.

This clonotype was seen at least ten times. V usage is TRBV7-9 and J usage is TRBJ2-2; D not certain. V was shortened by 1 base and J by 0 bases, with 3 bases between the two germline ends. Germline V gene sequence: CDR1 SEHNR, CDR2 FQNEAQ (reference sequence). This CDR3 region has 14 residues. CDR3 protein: CASSLEANTGELFF. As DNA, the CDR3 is TGTGCCAGCAGCTTAGAAGCGAACACCGGGGAGCTGTTTTTT.

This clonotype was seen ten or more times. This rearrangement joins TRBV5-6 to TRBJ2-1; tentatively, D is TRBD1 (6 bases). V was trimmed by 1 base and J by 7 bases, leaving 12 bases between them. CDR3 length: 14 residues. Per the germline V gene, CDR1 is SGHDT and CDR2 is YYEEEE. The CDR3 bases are TGTGCCAGCAGCTTGACAGGGACCCGAAATGAGCAGTTCTTC. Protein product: CASSLTGTRNEQFF.

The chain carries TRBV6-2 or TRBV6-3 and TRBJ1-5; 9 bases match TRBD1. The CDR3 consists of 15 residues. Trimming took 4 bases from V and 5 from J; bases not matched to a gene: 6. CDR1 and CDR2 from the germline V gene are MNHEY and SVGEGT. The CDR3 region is CASSSSDRGDQPQHF. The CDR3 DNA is TGTGCCAGCAGTTCGTCTGACAGGGGGGATCAGCCCCAGCATTTT.

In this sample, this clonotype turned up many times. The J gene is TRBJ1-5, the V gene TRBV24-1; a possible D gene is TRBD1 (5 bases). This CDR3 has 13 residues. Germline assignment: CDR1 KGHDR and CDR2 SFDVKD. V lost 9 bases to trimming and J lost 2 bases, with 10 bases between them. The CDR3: CATQGVGNQPQHF. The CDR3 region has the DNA TGTGCCACCCAAGGGGTAGGCAATCAGCCCCAGCATTTT.

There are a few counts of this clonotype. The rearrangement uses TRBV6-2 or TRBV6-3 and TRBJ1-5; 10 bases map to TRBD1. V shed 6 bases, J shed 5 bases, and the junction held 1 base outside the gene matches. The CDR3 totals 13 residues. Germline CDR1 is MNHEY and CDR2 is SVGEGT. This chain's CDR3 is CASRGTGDQPQHF. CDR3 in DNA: TGTGCCAGCAGGGGGACAGGGGATCAGCCCCAGCATTTT.

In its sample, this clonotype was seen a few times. CDR3 in DNA: TGTGCCAGCAGCTTGCGGACACCGAAAGATACGCAGTATTTT. This codes for CASSLRTPKDTQYF. The genes are TRBV5-5 and TRBJ2-3, with D possibly being TRBD1 (5 bases). CDR1 SGHKS and CDR2 YYEKEE come from the germline V gene (reference sequence). Between the trimmed V and J ends, which lost 1 base and 5 bases, there was a span of 11 bases. CDR3 length: 14 residues. Complete variable domain (other parts from reference TRBV5-5 and TRBJ2-3): DAGVTQSPTHLIKTRGQQVTLRCSPISGHKSVSWYQQVLGQGPQFIFQYYEKEERGRGNFPDRFSARQFPNYSSELNVNALLLGDSALYLCASSLRTPKDTQYFGPGTRLTVL.

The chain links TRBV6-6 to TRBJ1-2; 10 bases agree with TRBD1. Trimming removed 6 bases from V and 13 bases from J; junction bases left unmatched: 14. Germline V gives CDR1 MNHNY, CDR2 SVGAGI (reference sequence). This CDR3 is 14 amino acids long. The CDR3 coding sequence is TGTGCCAGCAGGGGCCGGGACAGGGGCGTTAGAGCCACCTTC. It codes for CASRGRDRGVRATF.